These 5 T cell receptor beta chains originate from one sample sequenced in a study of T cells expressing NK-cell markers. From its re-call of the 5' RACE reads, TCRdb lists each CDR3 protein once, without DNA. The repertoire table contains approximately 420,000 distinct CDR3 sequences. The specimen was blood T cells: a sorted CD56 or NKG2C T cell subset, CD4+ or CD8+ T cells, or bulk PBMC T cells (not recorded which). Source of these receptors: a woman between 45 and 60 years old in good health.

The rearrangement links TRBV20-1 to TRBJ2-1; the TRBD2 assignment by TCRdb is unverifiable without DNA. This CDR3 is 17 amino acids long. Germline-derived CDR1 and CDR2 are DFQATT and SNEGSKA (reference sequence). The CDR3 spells CSARDLLAGGPGNEQFF.

The CDR3 loop is CSARPPDRHDEQFF. V is TRBV20-1 and J is TRBJ2-1; TCRdb names TRBD1, which stays unverified in the absence of DNA. CDR3 length equals 14 residues. Germline-derived CDR1 and CDR2 are DFQATT and SNEGSKA (reference sequence).

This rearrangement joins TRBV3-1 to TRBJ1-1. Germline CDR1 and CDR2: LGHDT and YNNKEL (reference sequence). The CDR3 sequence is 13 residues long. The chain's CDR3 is CASSRVPDTEAFF.

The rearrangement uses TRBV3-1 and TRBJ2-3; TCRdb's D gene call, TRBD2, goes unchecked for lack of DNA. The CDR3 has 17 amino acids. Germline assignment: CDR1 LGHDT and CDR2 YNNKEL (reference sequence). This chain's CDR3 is CASSQGDIAAPTDTQYF.

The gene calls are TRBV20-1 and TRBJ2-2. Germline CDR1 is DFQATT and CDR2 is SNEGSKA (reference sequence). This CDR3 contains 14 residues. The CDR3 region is CSARDERLTGELFF.